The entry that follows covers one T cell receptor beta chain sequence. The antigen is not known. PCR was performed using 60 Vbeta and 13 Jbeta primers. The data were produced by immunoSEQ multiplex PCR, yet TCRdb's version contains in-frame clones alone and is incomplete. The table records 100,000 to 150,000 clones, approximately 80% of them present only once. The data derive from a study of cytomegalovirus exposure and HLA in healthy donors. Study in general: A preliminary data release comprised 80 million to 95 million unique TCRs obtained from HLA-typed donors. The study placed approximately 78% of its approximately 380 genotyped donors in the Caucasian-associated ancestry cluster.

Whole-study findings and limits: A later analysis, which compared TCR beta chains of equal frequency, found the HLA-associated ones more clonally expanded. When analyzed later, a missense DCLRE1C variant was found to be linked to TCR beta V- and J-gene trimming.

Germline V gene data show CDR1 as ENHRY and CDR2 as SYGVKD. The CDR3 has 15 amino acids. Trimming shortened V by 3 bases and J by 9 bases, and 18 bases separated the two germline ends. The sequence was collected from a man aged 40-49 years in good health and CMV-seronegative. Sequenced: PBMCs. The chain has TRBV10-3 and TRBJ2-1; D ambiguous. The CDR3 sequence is CAISDGRQAHSEQFF. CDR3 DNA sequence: TGTGCCATCAGTGATGGAAGACAAGCCCACTCTGAGCAGTTCTTC.